The TCR beta chain under discussion was sequenced for a study of T cells in localized non-small cell lung cancer. Regarding the study as a whole: Detection in adjacent lung was observed for a median about 56 of the top 100 tumor clones. Longer overall survival was linked to higher blood T cell density. T cell clonality was highest in uninvolved adjacent lung, above tumor.

Germline CDR1 is LNHDA and CDR2 is SQIVND (reference sequence). CDR3 length equals 18 residues. The trim removed 5 bases at V and 6 bases at J, leaving 17 bases unmatched. The table came from immunoSEQ multiplex PCR; TCRdb's copy has only in-frame clones and leaves some out. The repertoire consists of some 52,000 clones, with approximately 90% occurring once and the leading ten covering 15% to 20%. Comment on this clone: Its target is unknown.

The V call is TRBV19, the J call TRBJ2-1; 9 bases line up with TRBD2. The specimen comprised peripheral blood, sampled before any cancer treatment. The sequence derives from a male donor at least 60 years old with stage III squamous cell lung carcinoma. The CDR3 is CASSVRPSLRGGFNEQFF. CDR3 in DNA: TGTGCCAGTAGTGTCCGCCCCTCATTGCGGGGGGGATTCAATGAGCAGTTCTTC.